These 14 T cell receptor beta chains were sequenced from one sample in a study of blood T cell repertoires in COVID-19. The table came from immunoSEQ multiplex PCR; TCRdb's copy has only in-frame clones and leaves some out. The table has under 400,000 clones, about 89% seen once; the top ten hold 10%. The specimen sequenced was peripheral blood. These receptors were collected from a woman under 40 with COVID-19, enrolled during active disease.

CDR3 nucleotide sequence: TGCGCCAGCAGCCCTGGACTAGCGGGATGGAGCGATACGCAGTATTTT. Translated, it gives CASSPGLAGWSDTQYF. This sequence joins TRBV5-1 and TRBJ2-3, with 12 bases aligning to TRBD2. This CDR3 contains 16 residues. Germline-derived CDR1 and CDR2 are SGHRS and YFSETQ. V was pared by 4 bases and J by 6 bases, with 9 bases of the junction left unmatched.

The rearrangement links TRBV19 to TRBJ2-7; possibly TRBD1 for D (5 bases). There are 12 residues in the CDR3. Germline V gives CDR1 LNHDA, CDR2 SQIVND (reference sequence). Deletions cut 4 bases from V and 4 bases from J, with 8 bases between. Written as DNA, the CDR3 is TGTGCCAGTAGTACAGACAGTTACGAGCAGTACTTC. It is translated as CASSTDSYEQYF.

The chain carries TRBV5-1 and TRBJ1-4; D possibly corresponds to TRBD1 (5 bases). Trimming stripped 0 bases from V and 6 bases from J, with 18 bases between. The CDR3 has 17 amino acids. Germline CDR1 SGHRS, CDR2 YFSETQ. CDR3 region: CASSLGAQGTSHEKLFF. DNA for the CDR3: TGCGCCAGCAGCTTGGGTGCGCAGGGCACGTCGCATGAAAAACTGTTTTTT.

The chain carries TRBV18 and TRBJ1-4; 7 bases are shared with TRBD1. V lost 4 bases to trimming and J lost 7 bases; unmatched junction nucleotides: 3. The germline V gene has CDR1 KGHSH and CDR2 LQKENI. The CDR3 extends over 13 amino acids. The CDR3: CASSHRGSEKLFF. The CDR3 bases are TGTGCCAGCTCACACAGGGGAAGTGAAAAACTGTTTTTT.

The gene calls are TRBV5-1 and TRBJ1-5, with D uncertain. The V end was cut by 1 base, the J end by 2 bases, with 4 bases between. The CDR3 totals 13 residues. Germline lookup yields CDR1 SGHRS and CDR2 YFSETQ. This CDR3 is CASSLQGNQPQHF. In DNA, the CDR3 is TGCGCCAGCAGCTTGCAGGGCAATCAGCCCCAGCATTTT. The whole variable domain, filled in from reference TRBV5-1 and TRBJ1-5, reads KAGVTQTPRYLIKTRGQQVTLSCSPISGHRSVSWYQQTPGQGLQFLFEYFSETQRNKGNFPGRFSGRQFSNSRSEMNVSTLELGDSALYLCASSLQGNQPQHFGDGTRLSIL.

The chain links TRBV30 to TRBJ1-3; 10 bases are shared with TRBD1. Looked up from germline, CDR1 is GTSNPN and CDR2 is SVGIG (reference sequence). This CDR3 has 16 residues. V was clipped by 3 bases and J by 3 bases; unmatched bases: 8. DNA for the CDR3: TGTGCCTGGAGCAGGGGACAGGGGATACTTGGAAACACCATATATTTT. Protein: CAWSRGQGILGNTIYF. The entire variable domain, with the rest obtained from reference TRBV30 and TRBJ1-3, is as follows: SQTIHQWPATLVQPVGSPLSLECTVEGTSNPNLYWYRQAAGRGLQLLFYSVGIGQISSEVPQNLSASRPQDRQFILSSKKLLLSDSGFYLCAWSRGQGILGNTIYFGEGSWLTVV.

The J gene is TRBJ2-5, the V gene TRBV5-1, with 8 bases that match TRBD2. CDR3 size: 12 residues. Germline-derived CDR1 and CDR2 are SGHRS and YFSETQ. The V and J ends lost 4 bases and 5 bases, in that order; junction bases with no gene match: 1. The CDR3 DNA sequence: TGCGCCAGCAGCCCGGGAGGGGAGACCCAGTACTTC. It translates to CASSPGGETQYF.

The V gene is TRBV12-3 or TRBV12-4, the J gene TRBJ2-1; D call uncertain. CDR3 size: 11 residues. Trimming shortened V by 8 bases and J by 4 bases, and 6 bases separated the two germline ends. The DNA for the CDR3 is TGTGCCAGCTCTGTATACAATGAGCAGTTCTTC. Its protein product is CASSVYNEQFF.

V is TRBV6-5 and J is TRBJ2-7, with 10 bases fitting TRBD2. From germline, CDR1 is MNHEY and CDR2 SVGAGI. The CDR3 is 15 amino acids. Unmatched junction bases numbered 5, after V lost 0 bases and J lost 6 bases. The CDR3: CASSYSLAGASEQYF. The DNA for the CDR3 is TGTGCCAGCAGTTACTCGCTAGCGGGAGCTTCCGAGCAGTACTTC.

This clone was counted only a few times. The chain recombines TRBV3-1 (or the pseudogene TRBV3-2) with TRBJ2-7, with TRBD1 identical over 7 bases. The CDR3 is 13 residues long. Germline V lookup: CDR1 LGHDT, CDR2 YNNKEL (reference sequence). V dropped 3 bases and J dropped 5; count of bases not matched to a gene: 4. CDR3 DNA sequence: TGTGCCAGCAGCCACCCCCAGGGGGACGAGCAGTACTTC. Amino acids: CASSHPQGDEQYF.

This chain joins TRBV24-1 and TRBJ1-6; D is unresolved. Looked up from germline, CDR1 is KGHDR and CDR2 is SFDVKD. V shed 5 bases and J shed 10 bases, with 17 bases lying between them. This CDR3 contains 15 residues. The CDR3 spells CATSAPRGDESPLHF. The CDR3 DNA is TGTGCCACCAGTGCGCCGCGAGGAGATGAGTCACCCCTCCACTTT.

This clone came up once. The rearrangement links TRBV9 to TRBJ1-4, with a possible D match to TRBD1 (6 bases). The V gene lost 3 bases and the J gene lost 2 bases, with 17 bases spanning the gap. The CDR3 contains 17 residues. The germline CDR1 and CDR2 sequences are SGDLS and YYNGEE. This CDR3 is CASSAYRGAGTNEKLFF. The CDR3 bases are TGTGCCAGCAGCGCGTACCGGGGGGCAGGGACTAATGAAAAACTGTTTTTT.

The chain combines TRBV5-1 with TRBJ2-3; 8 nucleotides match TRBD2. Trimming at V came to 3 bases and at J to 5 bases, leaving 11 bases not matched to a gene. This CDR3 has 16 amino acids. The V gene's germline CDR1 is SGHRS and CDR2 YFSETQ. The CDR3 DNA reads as TGCGCCAGCAGCTATTCCGGGACTAGGGGACTAGATACGCAGTATTTT. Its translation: CASSYSGTRGLDTQYF. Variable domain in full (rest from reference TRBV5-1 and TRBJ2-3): KAGVTQTPRYLIKTRGQQVTLSCSPISGHRSVSWYQQTPGQGLQFLFEYFSETQRNKGNFPGRFSGRQFSNSRSEMNVSTLELGDSALYLCASSYSGTRGLDTQYFGPGTRLTVL.

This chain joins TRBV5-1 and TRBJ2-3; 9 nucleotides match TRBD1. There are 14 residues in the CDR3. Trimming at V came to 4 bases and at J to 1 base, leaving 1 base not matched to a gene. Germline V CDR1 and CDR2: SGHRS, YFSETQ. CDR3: CASSRTGGTDTQYF. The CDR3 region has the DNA TGCGCCAGCAGCCGGACAGGGGGCACAGATACGCAGTATTTT.